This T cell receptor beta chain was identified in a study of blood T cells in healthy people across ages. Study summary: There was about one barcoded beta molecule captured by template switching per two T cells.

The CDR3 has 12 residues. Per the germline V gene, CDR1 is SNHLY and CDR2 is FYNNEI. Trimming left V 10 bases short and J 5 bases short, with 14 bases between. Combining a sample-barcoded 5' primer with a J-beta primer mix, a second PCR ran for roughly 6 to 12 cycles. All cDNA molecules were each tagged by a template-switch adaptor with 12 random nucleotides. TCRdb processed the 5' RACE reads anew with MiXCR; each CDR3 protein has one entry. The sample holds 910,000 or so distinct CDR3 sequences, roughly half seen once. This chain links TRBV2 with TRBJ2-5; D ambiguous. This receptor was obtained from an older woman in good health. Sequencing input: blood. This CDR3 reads CATSGARETQYF. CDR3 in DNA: TGTGCCACGTCAGGCGCCCGGGAGACCCAGTACTTC.